The subject of this entry is one T cell receptor beta chain. Its antigen is not known. This entry belongs to a study of cytomegalovirus exposure and HLA in healthy donors. The CDR3 runs to 14 residues. V shed 5 bases and J 5 bases; nucleotides not matched to a gene: 8. The germline CDR1 and CDR2 sequences are SSHAT and FNYEAQ (reference sequence). The PCR used 60 Vbeta and 13 Jbeta primers. Only in-frame clones appear in the TCRdb table, and some are missing; sequencing was by immunoSEQ multiplex PCR. The sample lists 100,000 to 150,000 clones, 65% to 75% seen once, with over 3.5% in the top ten. General observations from the study: It was shown in a later analysis that HLA-associated TCR beta chains were more clonally expanded than other, equally common chains. Donors were assumed by presence/absence analyses to have roughly uniform sequencing depth.

Sequencing input: PBMCs. The receptor comes from a woman aged 45-59 years in good health and CMV-seropositive. The chain is built from TRBV7-7 and TRBJ2-5; TRBD1 agrees at 7 bases. The CDR3 DNA reads as TGTGCCAGCAGCCCGACAGGGAAATTCGAGACCCAGTACTTC. It yields the protein CASSPTGKFETQYF.